Each of the 4 T cell receptor beta chains below was sequenced from the same sample in a study of T cell responses to AZD1222 COVID-19 vaccine. Assay used: immunoSEQ multiplex PCR; TCRdb lists only in-frame clones, some missing. There are roughly 120,000 clones in the sample; approximately 93% occur only once, and 2.5% to 3.5% lies in the top ten. The sample here was peripheral blood, taken on day 0 of AZD1222 vaccination. The receptor set was obtained from an adult in good health.

This rearrangement joins TRBV7-6 to TRBJ1-6; TRBD1 matches at 8 bases. Trimming took 6 bases from V and 9 from J; bases not matched to a gene: 10. Germline V lookup: CDR1 SGHVS, CDR2 FNYEAQ. CDR3 size: 15 residues. The CDR3 DNA sequence: TGTGCCAGCAGTCATAACGGACAGGGTGGTTCACCCCTCCACTTT. As protein: CASSHNGQGGSPLHF.

The genes are TRBV6-5 and TRBJ2-6; unclear D gene. The V gene's germline CDR1 is MNHEY and CDR2 SVGAGI. CDR3 length: 13 residues. V gave up 6 bases and J gave up 0 bases, with 3 bases separating them. The CDR3 nucleotides read TGTGCCAGCAGGGTCTCTGGGGCCAACGTCCTGACTTTC. Its translation is CASRVSGANVLTF.

This clone was seen just once. V and J are TRBV7-3 and TRBJ1-4, with D perhaps TRBD1 (5 bases). CDR3 size: 15 residues. Trimming pared 2 bases from V and 3 bases from J, leaving 10 bases between. From germline, CDR1 is SGHTA and CDR2 FQGTGA. In DNA form, the CDR3 reads TGTGCCAGCAGCTTATTTGGAGGGGCTAATGAAAAACTGTTTTTT. Translating it yields CASSLFGGANEKLFF.

The V and J genes are TRBV6-7 and TRBJ2-3, with D maybe TRBD1 (5 bases). TRBV6-7 is treated as an ORF (open reading frame) with a function not yet certain. V lost 7 bases and J lost 2, with 10 bases in between. The CDR3 runs 13 residues. The chain's CDR3 is CASTRVNTDTQYF. The CDR3 region has the DNA TGTGCCAGCACCAGGGTCAACACAGATACGCAGTATTTT.